The 2 T cell receptor beta chains reported below all come from one sample, sequenced in a study of preoperative IRX-2 immunotherapy in early breast cancer. The treatment: preoperative locoregional IRX-2 cytokine immunotherapy. Using immunoSEQ multiplex PCR, the repertoire was profiled, and TCRdb retains in-frame clones only, with some absent. This sample has fewer than 25,000 clones, with roughly 90% found just once. The sample in question was tumor tissue, obtained after IRX-2 immunotherapy. Source of these receptors: a human donor with breast cancer.

The V call is TRBV9, the J call TRBJ2-1; D not certain. CDR1 and CDR2 from the germline V gene are SGDLS and YYNGEE. The CDR3 has 15 residues. Trimming removed 0 bases from V and 8 bases from J, with 15 bases in between. The CDR3 loop reads CASSVAGDVDYEQFF. DNA of the CDR3: TGTGCCAGCAGCGTAGCTGGGGATGTGGATTATGAGCAGTTCTTC.

There are a few counts of this clone. The V call is TRBV5-1, the J call TRBJ2-2; D uncertain. V lost 1 base and J lost 3, with 7 bases in between. CDR3 length equals 14 residues. Germline lookup yields CDR1 SGHRS and CDR2 YFSETQ. CDR3 loop: CASSLISHTGELFF. The DNA for the CDR3 is TGCGCCAGCAGCTTGATTAGTCACACCGGGGAGCTGTTTTTT.